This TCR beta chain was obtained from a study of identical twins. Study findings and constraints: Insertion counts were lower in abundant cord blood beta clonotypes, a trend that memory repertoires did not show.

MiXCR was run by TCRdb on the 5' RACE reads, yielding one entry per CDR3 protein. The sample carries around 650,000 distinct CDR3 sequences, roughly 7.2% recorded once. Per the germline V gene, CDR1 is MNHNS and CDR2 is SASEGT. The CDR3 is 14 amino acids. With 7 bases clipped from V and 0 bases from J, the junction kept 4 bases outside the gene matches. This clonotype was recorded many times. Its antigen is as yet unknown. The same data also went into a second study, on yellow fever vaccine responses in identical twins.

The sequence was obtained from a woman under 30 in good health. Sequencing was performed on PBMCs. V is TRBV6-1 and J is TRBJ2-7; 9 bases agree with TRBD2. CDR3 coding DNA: TGTGCCAGCACCATTAGCGGGAGCTCCTACGAGCAGTACTTC. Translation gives CASTISGSSYEQYF.